The 18 T cell receptor beta chains below come from one sample, sequenced in a study of control samples from healthy donors and cancer patients. Profiling relied on immunoSEQ multiplex PCR, and the TCRdb table lists in-frame clones only, not all of them. The sample consists of about 51,000 clones, roughly nine tenths of them appearing once. Sequencing used PBMCs. The receptor source for this set is a man aged 35-49 years with colorectal cancer.

This clone has just one count. The chain recombines TRBV30 with TRBJ1-5; the D gene is possibly TRBD1 (5 bases). The germline CDR1 and CDR2 sequences are GTSNPN and SVGIG (reference sequence). V lost 0 bases to trimming and J lost 4 bases, with 10 bases between them. The CDR3 sequence is 14 residues long. CDR3 amino acids: CAWSVPGPNQPQHF. The CDR3 nucleotides are TGTGCCTGGAGTGTTCCAGGGCCTAATCAGCCCCAGCATTTT.

The chain is built from TRBV6-2 or TRBV6-3 and TRBJ2-3; 7 bases fit TRBD2. The CDR3 length is 15 residues. Trimming took 2 bases from V and 3 from J; bases not matched to a gene: 5. Per the germline V gene, CDR1 is MNHEY and CDR2 is SVGEGT. The CDR3 here is CASSYPKAGTDTQYF. In nucleotides, the CDR3 is TGTGCCAGCAGTTACCCGAAAGCGGGGACAGATACGCAGTATTTT.

V gene TRBV7-9 combines with J gene TRBJ2-5, with 8 nucleotides matching TRBD2. This CDR3 is 16 amino acids long. V dropped 6 bases and J dropped 5; count of bases not matched to a gene: 14. Per the germline V gene, CDR1 is SEHNR and CDR2 is FQNEAQ (reference sequence). CDR3 protein: CASRNKPGLVRETQYF. The CDR3 DNA reads as TGTGCCAGCAGGAACAAACCGGGACTAGTCCGGGAGACCCAGTACTTC.

The chain joins TRBV2 to TRBJ1-1, with D unresolved. CDR1 and CDR2 (germline): SNHLY, FYNNEI. The CDR3 is 11 amino acids. Trimming shortened V by 3 bases and J by 7 bases, and 6 bases separated the two germline ends. CDR3 nucleotide sequence: TGTGCCAGCAGTGAGCATGATGAAGCTTTCTTT. Residues: CASSEHDEAFF.

The chain has TRBV7-9 and TRBJ2-3; tentative D call: TRBD1 (6 bases). The germline gives CDR1 SEHNR, CDR2 FQNEAQ (reference sequence). This CDR3 comprises 15 residues. The V gene lost 0 bases and the J gene lost 0 bases, with 7 bases spanning the gap. The CDR3: CASSLAGASTDTQYF. The CDR3 DNA reads as TGTGCCAGCAGCTTAGCGGGGGCTAGCACAGATACGCAGTATTTT.

The chain employs TRBV29-1 and TRBJ2-3, with 8 bases fitting TRBD1. The germline CDR1 and CDR2 sequences are SQVTM and ANQGSEA. V trimming: 6 bases; J trimming: 1 base; junction bases outside the gene matches: 6. The CDR3 contains 14 residues. The CDR3 spells CSVTGTGGTDTQYF. CDR3 DNA sequence: TGCAGCGTCACCGGGACAGGAGGCACAGATACGCAGTATTTT.

In nucleotides, the CDR3 is TGTGCCAGCAGCTTAAAAGCGCTTAGCGGGAGGGCCTACGAGCAGTACTTC. Protein product: CASSLKALSGRAYEQYF. This chain links TRBV11-2 with TRBJ2-7; 11 nucleotides line up with TRBD2. Germline V gene lookup returns CDR1 SGHAT and CDR2 FQNNGV. J lost 2 bases, V lost 2 bases, and 8 bases had no gene match. This CDR3 comprises 17 residues.

The chain carries TRBV5-4 and TRBJ2-7, with 13 bases that match TRBD2. Trimming removed 4 bases from V and 6 bases from J; junction bases left unmatched: 7. Germline V gene lookup returns CDR1 SGHNT and CDR2 YYREEE (reference sequence). The CDR3 extends over 15 amino acids. Written as DNA, the CDR3 is TGTGCCAGCAGCCCCGGACTAGCGGGAGATGTCGAGCAGTACTTC. It translates to CASSPGLAGDVEQYF. The whole variable domain, filled in from reference TRBV5-4 and TRBJ2-7, reads ETGVTQSPTHLIKTRGQQVTLRCSSQSGHNTVSWYQQALGQGPQFIFQYYREEENGRGNFPPRFSGLQFPNYSSELNVNALELDDSALYLCASSPGLAGDVEQYFGPGTRLTVT.

This chain joins TRBV4-1 and TRBJ2-7; 9 bases line up with TRBD2. Germline CDR1 reads MGHRA; CDR2 reads YSYEKL. The V and J ends lost 1 base and 2 bases, in that order; junction bases with no gene match: 12. The CDR3 is 18 residues long. CDR3 coding DNA: TGCGCCAGCAGCCAAGTGTTAGCGGGAGTTGACCCGACCTACGAGCAGTACTTC. This encodes CASSQVLAGVDPTYEQYF.

This sequence joins TRBV12-3 or TRBV12-4 and TRBJ1-2, with a weak D call TRBD1 (5 bases). V was cut by 1 base and J by 5 bases, with 8 bases left in between. This CDR3 contains 13 residues. The CDR3 DNA reads as TGTGCCAGCAGTTTAGGGGGCTGGTATGGCTACACCTTC. Translation gives CASSLGGWYGYTF.

This clone is a singleton in its sample. The rearrangement links TRBV19 to TRBJ2-7; D is possibly TRBD2 (6 bases). Trimming cost V 6 bases and J 0 bases, with 12 bases left between them. The CDR3 runs to 14 residues. Germline V gene data show CDR1 as LNHDA and CDR2 as SQIVND (reference sequence). In DNA form, the CDR3 reads TGTGCCAGTAGCAGCCGGGGGAACTCCTACGAGCAGTACTTC. Its translation is CASSSRGNSYEQYF.

The chain carries TRBV15 and TRBJ2-5; D may be TRBD2 (5 bases). The CDR3 extends over 15 amino acids. The germline CDR1 and CDR2 sequences are LNHNV and YYDKDF (reference sequence). V dropped 0 bases and J dropped 5 bases, with 13 bases sitting between them. DNA of the CDR3: TGTGCCACCAGCAGAGATAAGGGAGCCCGGGAGACCCAGTACTTC. Its protein is CATSRDKGARETQYF.

The genes are TRBV6-5 and TRBJ2-1; a possible D gene is TRBD2 (6 bases). The V end was cut by 2 bases, the J end by 4 bases, with 12 bases between. CDR3 length: 15 amino acids. CDR1 MNHEY and CDR2 SVGAGI come from the germline V gene. CDR3 DNA sequence: TGTGCCAGCAGTTACGGGTGGGAGGAATACAATGAGCAGTTCTTC. As protein: CASSYGWEEYNEQFF.

A single count supports this clone. The genes are TRBV6-2 or TRBV6-3 and TRBJ2-7, with TRBD2 matching 12 bases. The CDR3 covers 15 residues. V trimming: 6 bases; J trimming: 6 bases; junction bases outside the gene matches: 9. The germline CDR1 and CDR2 sequences are MNHEY and SVGEGT. CDR3 nucleotide sequence: TGTGCCAGCAGCCCGACTAGCGGGAGAATCATCGAGCAGTACTTC. Translated, it gives CASSPTSGRIIEQYF.

This chain links TRBV9 with TRBJ2-1, with 7 bases fitting TRBD2. The CDR3 has 15 residues. V gave up 2 bases and J gave up 3 bases; unmatched junction bases: 5. CDR1 and CDR2 (germline): SGDLS, YYNGEE. The CDR3: CASSVGLADYNEQFF. CDR3 DNA: TGTGCCAGCAGCGTTGGGCTAGCGGACTACAATGAGCAGTTCTTC.

This chain links TRBV11-3 with TRBJ1-1; weak D call: TRBD1 (6 bases). The CDR3 is 13 amino acids. Germline V gene data show CDR1 as SGHNT and CDR2 as YENEEA. V lost 7 bases, J lost 1 base, and 10 bases lay in between. CDR3 sequence: CASTTDRNTEAFF. CDR3 sequence (DNA): TGTGCCAGCACCACGGACAGGAACACTGAAGCTTTCTTT.

The chain has TRBV5-1 and TRBJ2-7; tentative D call: TRBD1 (5 bases). The germline V gene has CDR1 SGHRS and CDR2 YFSETQ. Trimming removed 3 bases from V and 6 bases from J, with 16 bases in between. The CDR3 consists of 14 residues. The CDR3 sequence is CASSSNRQTREQYF. The CDR3 nucleotides are TGCGCCAGCAGCTCCAATCGACAGACGCGCGAGCAGTACTTC.

This clone was counted a single time. This chain links TRBV3-1 (or the pseudogene TRBV3-2) with TRBJ2-7, with no clear D. V lost 4 bases and J lost 1, with 5 bases in between. This CDR3 spans 12 amino acids. CDR1 and CDR2 (germline): LGHDT, YNNKEL (reference sequence). CDR3 sequence: CASSPNSYEQYF. The DNA for the CDR3 is TGTGCCAGCAGCCCAAATTCCTACGAGCAGTACTTC.